Following are 27 T cell receptor beta chains from one sample sequenced in a study of HIV-infected patients and healthy controls. Reverse transcription used 500 to 550 ng RNA and constant-region primers for alpha and beta. Each of the alpha and beta chains got its own library through chain-specific third strand synthesis with indices. TCRdb reprocessed the 5' RACE reads with MiXCR, giving one entry per CDR3 protein. The sample records about 15,000 distinct CDR3 sequences, approximately 7% being singletons. Whole blood was used without fractionation, so all unsorted peripheral T cells were included. The material sequenced was blood. These receptors all stem from an adult in good health.

At least ten counts were recorded for this clonotype. The junction shows a germline mismatch at one end, possibly a read error. V gene TRBV12-3 or TRBV12-4 combines with J gene TRBJ1-1; no firm D call. The CDR3 has 12 amino acids. Here the CDR3 reads CASGLLGVVAFF. The CDR3 DNA sequence: TGTGCCAGCGGTTTACTTGGGGTTGTAGCTTTCTTT.

By share, this clonotype ranks as medium-sized. The gene calls are TRBV7-2 and TRBJ1-1; weak D call: TRBD1 (5 bases). Trimming cost V 4 bases and J 4 bases, with 13 bases left between them. The germline V gene has CDR1 SGHTA and CDR2 FQGNSA. The CDR3 has 14 amino acids. CDR3 residues: CASSWGPSGTEAFF. For the CDR3, the DNA is TGTGCCAGCAGCTGGGGCCCTTCGGGCACTGAAGCTTTCTTT.

In its sample, this clonotype ranks as medium-sized. The rearrangement joins TRBV12-3 or TRBV12-4 to TRBJ2-3; 7 nucleotides agree with TRBD2. The length of the CDR3 is 15 residues. The V and J ends lost 2 bases and 4 bases, in that order; junction bases with no gene match: 6. CDR3 sequence: CASSLRRGSPDTQYF. CDR3 in DNA: TGTGCCAGCAGTTTAAGGCGGGGGAGCCCAGATACGCAGTATTTT.

This clonotype is categorized as medium-sized. V gene TRBV4-3 combines with J gene TRBJ1-1; D unresolved. V gave up 0 bases and J gave up 2 bases, with 16 bases separating them. CDR1 and CDR2 (germline): LGHNA, YSLEER. The CDR3 extends over 17 amino acids. The CDR3 loop reads CASSQDGGFGRNTEAFF. The CDR3 region has the DNA TGCGCCAGCAGCCAAGACGGCGGGTTCGGAAGAAACACTGAAGCTTTCTTT.

The chain carries TRBV6-2 or TRBV6-3 and TRBJ1-2; 7 nucleotides align to TRBD1. The germline gives CDR1 MNHEY, CDR2 SVGEGT. This CDR3 has 14 residues. After removal of 5 bases from V and 3 bases from J, the junction contained 6 bases not matched to a gene. The CDR3 nucleotides are TGTGCCAGCAGTGCACAGGGGAGGGACTATGGCTACACCTTC. The encoded protein is CASSAQGRDYGYTF.

In its sample, this clonotype was seen many times. J is TRBJ2-1 and V is TRBV7-7; 11 bases are shared with TRBD2. The V segment lost 10 bases and the J segment 5 bases; nucleotides outside the gene matches: 13. CDR3 length: 16 amino acids. CDR1 and CDR2 from the germline V gene are SSHAT and FNYEAQ (reference sequence). The DNA of the CDR3 is TGTGCCACCCGCACTCTATTAGCGGGGGGGCACAATGAGCAGTTCTTC. Its protein product is CATRTLLAGGHNEQFF.

At least ten counts were recorded for this clonotype. The J gene is TRBJ2-4, the V gene TRBV12-3 or TRBV12-4; D tentatively fits TRBD1 or TRBD2 (6 bases each). With 5 bases removed from V and 4 bases from J, the gap between germline ends came to 15 bases. The CDR3 consists of 15 residues. The CDR3 loop is CASSVRGGRKNIQYF. The CDR3 DNA sequence: TGTGCCAGCAGTGTCAGGGGAGGACGTAAAAACATTCAGTACTTC.

For the CDR3, the DNA is TGTGCCAGCAGTCTACAGGGGAGTGTAGACAAAAACATTCAGTACTTC. Translation gives CASSLQGSVDKNIQYF. The chain joins TRBV12-3 or TRBV12-4 to TRBJ2-4, with 7 nucleotides matching TRBD1. This CDR3 contains 16 residues. The V gene end was trimmed by 5 bases and the J gene end by 3 bases; junction bases not matched to a gene: 10.

Concerning this clonotype: A much larger clone lies one base from this, so it may be a read error. The V call is TRBV12-3 or TRBV12-4, the J call TRBJ2-1, with 8 nucleotides matching TRBD2. The J segment lost 4 bases and the V segment lost 3 bases, leaving 17 bases of the junction unmatched. CDR3 length: 19 amino acids. DNA for the CDR3: TGTGCCAGCAGTTTTACGGGAGGGTCCCTCGGCGCCAGTTACAATGAGCAGTTCTTC. Its protein product is CASSFTGGSLGASYNEQFF.

This clonotype qualifies as medium-sized (0.01 to 0.1%). J is TRBJ2-7 and V is TRBV11-1; a weak D match, TRBD1 (5 bases). Germline CDR1 is SGHAT and CDR2 is FQDESV (reference sequence). The CDR3 length is 13 residues. Trimming took 5 bases from V and 0 from J, leaving 8 bases between them. CDR3 region: CASSIDSSYEQYF. The CDR3 DNA is TGTGCCAGCAGCATTGACAGCTCCTACGAGCAGTACTTC.

Comment on this clonotype: This could be a read error, since a much larger clone is one nucleotide away. The J gene is TRBJ1-1, the V gene TRBV12-3 or TRBV12-4; D gene ambiguous. The CDR3 is 11 residues long. The CDR3 region is CVSSLGQKAFF. CDR3 nucleotides: TGTGTCAGCAGTTTAGGGCAGAAAGCTTTCTTT.

This clonotype is medium-sized by share. The J gene is TRBJ2-7, the V gene TRBV7-9; the D gene is possibly TRBD1 (6 bases). The CDR3 covers 17 residues. CDR1 and CDR2 from the germline V gene are SEHNR and FQNEAQ (reference sequence). The V gene lost 0 bases and the J gene lost 1 base, with 16 bases spanning the gap. The CDR3 protein is CASSLAPYSDRSYEQYF. The CDR3 DNA reads as TGTGCCAGCAGCTTAGCCCCATACTCAGACAGGTCCTACGAGCAGTACTTC.

This clonotype was detected many times. The chain recombines TRBV4-3 with TRBJ2-2; TRBD2 matches at 8 bases. The ends lost 4 bases at V and 4 bases at J; junction bases unmatched: 11. The germline CDR1 and CDR2 sequences are LGHNA and YSLEER. This CDR3 region has 17 residues. CDR3 in DNA: TGCGCCAGCAGCCCGAGGAGCGGGAGCCCGGGCACCGGGGAGCTGTTTTTT. As protein: CASSPRSGSPGTGELFF.

In its sample, this clonotype was seen many times. The chain is built from TRBV7-6 and TRBJ2-7; D is uncertain. Trimming stripped 5 bases from V and 3 bases from J, with 8 bases between. This CDR3 spans 12 amino acids. Germline V gene lookup returns CDR1 SGHVS and CDR2 FNYEAQ. CDR3 nucleotide sequence: TGTGCCAGCAGCCCCTCTAACTACGAGCAGTACTTC. Translation gives CASSPSNYEQYF.

This clonotype was counted many times. The rearrangement joins TRBV3-1 to TRBJ2-1; 8 bases are shared with TRBD2. V gave up 0 bases and J gave up 6 bases; unmatched junction bases: 10. The CDR3 covers 17 residues. Germline CDR1 reads LGHDT; CDR2 reads YNNKEL (reference sequence). The CDR3 region is CASSQDHQAGVPNEQFF. CDR3 nucleotides: TGTGCCAGCAGCCAAGATCACCAAGCGGGGGTCCCCAATGAGCAGTTCTTC.

This clonotype has ten or more counts. The chain joins TRBV7-2 to TRBJ1-5; TRBD1 matches at 9 bases. Germline-derived CDR1 and CDR2 are SGHTA and FQGNSA. The V segment lost 0 bases and the J segment 6 bases; nucleotides outside the gene matches: 3. The CDR3 consists of 15 residues. The CDR3 here is CASSLAQGAGQPQHF. CDR3 nucleotide sequence: TGTGCCAGCAGCTTAGCACAGGGGGCGGGTCAGCCCCAGCATTTT.

By its share, this clonotype is medium-sized. The chain joins TRBV6-2 or TRBV6-3 to TRBJ2-3, with unresolved D. This CDR3 has 11 amino acids. Germline CDR1 and CDR2: MNHEY and SVGEGT. V was pared by 4 bases and J by 6 bases, with 5 bases between. For the CDR3, the DNA is TGTGCCAGCAGTTCCCCGGATACGCAGTATTTT. This sequence encodes CASSSPDTQYF.

This clonotype has at least ten counts. The J gene is TRBJ1-2, the V gene TRBV4-3, with TRBD1 matching 9 bases. The germline gives CDR1 LGHNA, CDR2 YSLEER. J lost 4 bases, V lost 1 base, and 7 bases had no gene match. The CDR3 sequence is 16 residues long. CDR3 nucleotide sequence: TGCGCCAGCAGCCAAGTCTACAGGGGGCTTACCTATGGCTACACCTTC. Its protein is CASSQVYRGLTYGYTF.

For this clonotype: In this CDR3 the conserved last residue, phenylalanine or tryptophan, is missing, so a read error is likely. The chain employs TRBV20-1 and TRBJ2-1, with 9 bases matching TRBD2. The V segment lost 0 bases and the J segment 7 bases; nucleotides outside the gene matches: 4. CDR3 length: 14 amino acids. In germline, CDR1 is DFQATT, CDR2 SNEGSKA (reference sequence). The CDR3 region is CSARDAGGFNEQFY. In DNA form, the CDR3 reads TGCAGTGCTAGAGACGCGGGAGGGTTTAATGAGCAGTTCTAC.

This clonotype has at least ten counts. The chain couples TRBV6-2 or TRBV6-3 to TRBJ2-1; D is undetermined. Germline V CDR1 and CDR2: MNHEY, SVGEGT. V lost 4 bases, J lost 6 bases, and 10 bases lay in between. CDR3 size: 13 residues. The CDR3 DNA reads as TGTGCCAGCAGTTCGCAGGAAAGCAATGAGCAGTTCTTC. This gives the protein CASSSQESNEQFF.

In this sample, this clonotype turned up many times. The chain recombines TRBV13 with TRBJ2-1; 8 bases are shared with TRBD2. CDR3 size: 15 residues. Germline lookup yields CDR1 PRHDT and CDR2 FYEKMQ (reference sequence). V lost 5 bases and J lost 3; bases outside the gene matches: 6. CDR3 DNA sequence: TGTGCCAGCAGCATTAGCGGGGAGGACTACAATGAGCAGTTCTTC. As protein: CASSISGEDYNEQFF.

This clonotype was seen at least ten times. The V and J genes are TRBV27 and TRBJ2-3; the D gene is possibly TRBD1 (5 bases). Trimming cost V 7 bases and J 2 bases, with 22 bases left between them. Germline V gives CDR1 MNHEY, CDR2 SMNVEV (reference sequence). The CDR3 sequence is 17 residues long. DNA of the CDR3: TGTGCCAGCATCTCCAGGGCAGACTGGCGTAACACAGATACGCAGTATTTT. Translated, it gives CASISRADWRNTDTQYF.

This clonotype was seen many times. The rearrangement joins TRBV5-4 to TRBJ2-7, with D perhaps matching TRBD1 (6 bases). Trimming shortened V by 4 bases and J by 4 bases, and 12 bases separated the two germline ends. The germline gives CDR1 SGHNT, CDR2 YYREEE (reference sequence). This CDR3 region has 13 residues. CDR3 sequence: CASSPTGRYEQYF. In nucleotides, the CDR3 is TGTGCCAGCAGCCCCACAGGGCGGTACGAGCAGTACTTC.

This clonotype was recorded many times. This chain links TRBV5-6 with TRBJ2-1, with TRBD2 matching over 10 bases. In germline, CDR1 is SGHDT, CDR2 YYEEEE. The CDR3 is made up of 16 amino acids. J was trimmed by 7 bases and V by 0 bases; bases with no gene match: 7. The CDR3, as DNA: TGTGCCAGCAGCTTGGGTCTAGCGGGGGTTTCTAATGAGCAGTTCTTC. Its translation is CASSLGLAGVSNEQFF.

This clonotype is deemed medium-sized. The gene calls are TRBV5-5 and TRBJ2-7; unclear D gene. This CDR3 comprises 14 residues. The V gene lost 0 bases and the J gene lost 0 bases, with 7 bases spanning the gap. Looked up from germline, CDR1 is SGHKS and CDR2 is YYEKEE (reference sequence). CDR3: CASSLAQSSYEQYF. The CDR3 DNA reads as TGTGCCAGCAGCTTGGCCCAGTCCTCCTACGAGCAGTACTTC.

This clonotype is judged medium-sized. The gene calls are TRBV29-1 and TRBJ2-5; tentative D call: TRBD1 (5 bases). The germline V gene has CDR1 SQVTM and CDR2 ANQGSEA. The CDR3 runs to 10 residues. The V end was cut by 6 bases, the J end by 3 bases, with 5 bases between. In DNA form, the CDR3 reads TGCAGCGTACAGGAAGAGACCCAGTACTTC. Amino acid sequence: CSVQEETQYF.

Here the CDR3 DNA reads TGTGCCAGCAGTTCGGAGGGGTACAATCAGCCCCAGCATTTT. Its protein product is CASSSEGYNQPQHF. V gene TRBV12-3 or TRBV12-4 combines with J gene TRBJ1-5, with a tentative D call TRBD1 (5 bases). Trimming shortened V by 4 bases and J by 3 bases, and 10 bases separated the two germline ends. The CDR3 contains 14 residues.